These 7 T cell receptor beta chains share one sample of origin, sequenced in a study of cytomegalovirus exposure and HLA in healthy donors. The PCR had 60 Vbeta and 13 Jbeta primers. Generated by immunoSEQ multiplex PCR, the TCRdb table keeps only in-frame clones and is missing some. This table holds 200,000 to 250,000 clones. Sequenced material: PBMCs. The receptors come from a woman in her 30s in good health and CMV-seropositive.

The chain employs TRBV4-1 and TRBJ2-1; D might be TRBD1 (6 bases). The V end lost 4 bases, the J end lost 4 bases, and 14 bases lay between the germline ends. The CDR3 is 15 residues long. Germline CDR1 reads MGHRA; CDR2 reads YSYEKL. CDR3 DNA: TGCGCCAGCAGCCCCCCGACAGGTCAATACAATGAGCAGTTCTTC. It is translated as CASSPPTGQYNEQFF.

The chain joins TRBV4-3 to TRBJ2-3, with D unresolved. CDR3 length equals 14 residues. The germline V and J ends were trimmed by 0 bases and 3 bases, with 7 bases remaining between them. The germline V gene has CDR1 LGHNA and CDR2 YSLEER. CDR3: CASSQDWRTDTQYF. The DNA for the CDR3 is TGCGCCAGCAGCCAAGACTGGAGAACAGATACGCAGTATTTT.

The V gene is TRBV2, the J gene TRBJ2-1; D not certain. The CDR3 contains 15 residues. Trimming took 1 base from V and 6 from J, leaving 13 bases between them. Germline V gene sequence: CDR1 SNHLY, CDR2 FYNNEI. The CDR3 reads CASSEEASLGNEQFF. CDR3 sequence (DNA): TGTGCCAGCAGTGAAGAGGCTAGTTTGGGCAATGAGCAGTTCTTC. Filled out from reference TRBV2 and TRBJ2-1, the complete variable domain reads EPEVTQTPSHQVTQMGQEVILRCVPISNHLYFYWYRQILGQKVEFLVSFYNNEISEKSEIFDDQFSVERPDGSNFTLKIRSTKLEDSAMYFCASSEEASLGNEQFFGPGTRLTVL.

The V call is TRBV5-1, the J call TRBJ2-1; D not certain. The length of the CDR3 is 13 residues. Trimming pared 0 bases from V and 3 bases from J, leaving 4 bases between. CDR1 and CDR2 from the germline V gene are SGHRS and YFSETQ. The CDR3, as DNA: TGCGCCAGCAGCTTGGGCGACTACAATGAGCAGTTCTTC. It specifies CASSLGDYNEQFF.

V is TRBV30 and J is TRBJ2-2; no clear D. Per the germline V gene, CDR1 is GTSNPN and CDR2 is SVGIG (reference sequence). CDR3 size: 15 residues. Trimming removed 3 bases from V and 2 bases from J, with 13 bases in between. The CDR3 is CAWRQSRGNTGELFF. In DNA, the CDR3 is TGTGCCTGGAGACAATCGAGAGGTAACACCGGGGAGCTGTTTTTT.

Remarks on this clone: Other DNA sequences in this sample translate to the same CDR3. V and J are TRBV13 and TRBJ1-1; 7 bases are a match to TRBD1. The germline V gene has CDR1 PRHDT and CDR2 FYEKMQ (reference sequence). The ends lost 6 bases at V and 11 bases at J; junction bases unmatched: 9. The CDR3 loop spans 12 amino acids. The CDR3 loop reads CASSWGDSEAFF. CDR3 nucleotide sequence: TGTGCCAGCAGTTGGGGGGACAGTGAGGCTTTCTTT.

The rearrangement joins TRBV18 to TRBJ1-5, with 7 positions matching TRBD1. V lost 3 bases and J lost 5; bases outside the gene matches: 4. Germline V gives CDR1 KGHSH, CDR2 LQKENI. There are 14 residues in the CDR3. The CDR3 region has the DNA TGTGCCAGCTCACCCGGGACAGCCGATCAGCCCCAGCATTTT. Encoded protein: CASSPGTADQPQHF.